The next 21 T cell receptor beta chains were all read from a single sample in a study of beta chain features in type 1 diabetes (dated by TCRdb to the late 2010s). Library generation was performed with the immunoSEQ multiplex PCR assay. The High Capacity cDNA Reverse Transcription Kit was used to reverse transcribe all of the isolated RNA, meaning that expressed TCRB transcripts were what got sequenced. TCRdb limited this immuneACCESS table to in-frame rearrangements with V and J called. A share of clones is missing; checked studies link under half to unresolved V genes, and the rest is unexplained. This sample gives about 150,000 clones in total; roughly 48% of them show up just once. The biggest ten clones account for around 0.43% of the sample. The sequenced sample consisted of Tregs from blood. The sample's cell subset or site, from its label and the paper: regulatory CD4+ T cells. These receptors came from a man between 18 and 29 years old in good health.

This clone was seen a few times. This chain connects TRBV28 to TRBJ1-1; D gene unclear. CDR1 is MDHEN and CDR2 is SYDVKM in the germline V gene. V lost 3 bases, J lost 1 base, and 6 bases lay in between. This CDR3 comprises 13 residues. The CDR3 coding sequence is TGTGCCAGCAGTTTCCCGGGGAACACTGAAGCTTTCTTT. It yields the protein CASSFPGNTEAFF.

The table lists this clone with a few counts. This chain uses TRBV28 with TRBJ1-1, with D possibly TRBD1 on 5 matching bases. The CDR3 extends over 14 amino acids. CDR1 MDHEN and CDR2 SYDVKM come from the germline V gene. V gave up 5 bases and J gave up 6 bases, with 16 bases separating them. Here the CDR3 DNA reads TGTGCCAGCAGTCGGGTCGGGGGTGTGGCTGAAGCTTTCTTT. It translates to CASSRVGGVAEAFF.

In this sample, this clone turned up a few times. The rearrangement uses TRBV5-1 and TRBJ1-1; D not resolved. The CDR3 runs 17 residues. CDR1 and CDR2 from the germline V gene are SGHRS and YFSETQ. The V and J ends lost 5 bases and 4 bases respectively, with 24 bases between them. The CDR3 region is CASRTPLSKTGSTEAFF. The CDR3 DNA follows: TGCGCCAGCAGGACCCCCCTGTCCAAGACGGGTAGCACTGAAGCTTTCTTT.

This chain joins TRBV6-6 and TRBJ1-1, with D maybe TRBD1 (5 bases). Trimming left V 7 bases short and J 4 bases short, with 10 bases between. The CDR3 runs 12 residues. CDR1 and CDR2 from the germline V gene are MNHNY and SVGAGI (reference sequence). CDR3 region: CASNGGGTEAFF. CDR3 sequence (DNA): TGTGCCAGCAACGGGGGAGGCACTGAAGCTTTCTTT.

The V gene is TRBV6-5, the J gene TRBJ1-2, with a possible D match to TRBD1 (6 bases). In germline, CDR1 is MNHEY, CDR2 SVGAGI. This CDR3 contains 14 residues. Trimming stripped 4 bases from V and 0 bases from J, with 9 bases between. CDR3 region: CASSSTGSNYGYTF. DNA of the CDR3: TGTGCCAGCAGTTCGACAGGCTCTAACTATGGCTACACCTTC.

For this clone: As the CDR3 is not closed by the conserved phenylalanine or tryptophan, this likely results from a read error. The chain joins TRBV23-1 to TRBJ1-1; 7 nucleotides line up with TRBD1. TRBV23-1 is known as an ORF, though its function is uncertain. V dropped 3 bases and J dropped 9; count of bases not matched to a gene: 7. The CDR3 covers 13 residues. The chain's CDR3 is CASSHPWDSQAFL. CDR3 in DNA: TGCGCCAGCAGTCACCCCTGGGACAGCCAAGCTTTCCTT.

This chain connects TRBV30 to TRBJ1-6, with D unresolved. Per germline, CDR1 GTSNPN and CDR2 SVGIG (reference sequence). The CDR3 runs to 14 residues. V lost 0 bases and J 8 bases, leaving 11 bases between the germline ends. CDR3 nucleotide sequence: TGTGCCTGGAGTGTATCGGGGAGGGATTCACCCCTCCACTTT. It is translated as CAWSVSGRDSPLHF.

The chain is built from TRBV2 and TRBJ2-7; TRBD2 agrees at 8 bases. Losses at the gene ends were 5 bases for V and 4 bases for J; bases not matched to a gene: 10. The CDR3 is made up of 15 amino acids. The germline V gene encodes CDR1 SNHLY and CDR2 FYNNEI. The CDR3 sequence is CASSLLAEAPYEQYF. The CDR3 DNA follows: TGTGCCAGCAGTCTACTAGCGGAGGCACCGTACGAGCAGTACTTC. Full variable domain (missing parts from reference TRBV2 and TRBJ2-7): EPEVTQTPSHQVTQMGQEVILRCVPISNHLYFYWYRQILGQKVEFLVSFYNNEISEKSEIFDDQFSVERPDGSNFTLKIRSTKLEDSAMYFCASSLLAEAPYEQYFGPGTRLTVT.

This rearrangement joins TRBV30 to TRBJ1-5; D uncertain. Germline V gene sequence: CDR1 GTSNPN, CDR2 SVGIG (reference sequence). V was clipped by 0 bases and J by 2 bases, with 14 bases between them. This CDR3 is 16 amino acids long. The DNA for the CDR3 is TGTGCCTGGAGTGTACTGGCAGCCGGGGGCAATCAGCCCCAGCATTTT. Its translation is CAWSVLAAGGNQPQHF.

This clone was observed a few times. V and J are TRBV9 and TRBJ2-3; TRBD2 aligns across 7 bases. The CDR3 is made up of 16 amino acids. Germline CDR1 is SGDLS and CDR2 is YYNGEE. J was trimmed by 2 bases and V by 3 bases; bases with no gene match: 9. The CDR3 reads CASSGRLAASTDTQYF. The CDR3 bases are TGTGCCAGCAGCGGGAGACTAGCAGCCTCCACAGATACGCAGTATTTT.

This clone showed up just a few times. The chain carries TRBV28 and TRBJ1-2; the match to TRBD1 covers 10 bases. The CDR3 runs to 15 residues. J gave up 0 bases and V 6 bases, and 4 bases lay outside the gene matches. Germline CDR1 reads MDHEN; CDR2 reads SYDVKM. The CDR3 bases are TGTGCCAGCAGGGGACAGGGGAGGGCTAACTATGGCTACACCTTC. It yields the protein CASRGQGRANYGYTF.

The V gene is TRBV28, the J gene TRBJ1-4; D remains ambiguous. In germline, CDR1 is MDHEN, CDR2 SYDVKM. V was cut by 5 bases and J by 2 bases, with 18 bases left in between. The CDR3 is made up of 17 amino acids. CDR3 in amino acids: CASSPYPIGTTNEKLFF. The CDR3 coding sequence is TGTGCCAGCAGTCCCTACCCGATCGGTACGACTAATGAAAAACTGTTTTTT.

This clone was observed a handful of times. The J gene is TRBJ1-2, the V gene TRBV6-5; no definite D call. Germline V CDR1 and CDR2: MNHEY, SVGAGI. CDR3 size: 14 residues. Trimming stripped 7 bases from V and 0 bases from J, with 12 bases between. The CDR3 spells CASTDTATNYGYTF. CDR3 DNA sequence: TGTGCCAGCACCGACACCGCGACTAACTATGGCTACACCTTC.

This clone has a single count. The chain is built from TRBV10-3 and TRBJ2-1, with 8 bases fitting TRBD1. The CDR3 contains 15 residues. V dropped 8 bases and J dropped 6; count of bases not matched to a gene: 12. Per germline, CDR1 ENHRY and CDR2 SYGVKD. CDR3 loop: CAIQGGQGATNEQFF. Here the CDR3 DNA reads TGTGCCATCCAGGGTGGTCAGGGGGCTACCAATGAGCAGTTCTTC.

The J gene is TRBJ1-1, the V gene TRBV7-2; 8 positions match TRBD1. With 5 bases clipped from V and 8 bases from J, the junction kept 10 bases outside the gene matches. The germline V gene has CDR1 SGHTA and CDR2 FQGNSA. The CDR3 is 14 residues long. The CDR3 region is CASSRMGQDPEAFF. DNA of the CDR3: TGTGCCAGCAGCCGTATGGGACAGGACCCCGAAGCTTTCTTT.

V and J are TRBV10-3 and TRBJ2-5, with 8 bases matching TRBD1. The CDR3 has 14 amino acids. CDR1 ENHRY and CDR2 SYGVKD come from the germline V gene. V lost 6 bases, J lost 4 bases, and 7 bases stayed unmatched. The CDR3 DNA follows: TGTGCCATCAGCCAGACAGGGGATGGAGAGACCCAGTACTTC. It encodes CAISQTGDGETQYF.

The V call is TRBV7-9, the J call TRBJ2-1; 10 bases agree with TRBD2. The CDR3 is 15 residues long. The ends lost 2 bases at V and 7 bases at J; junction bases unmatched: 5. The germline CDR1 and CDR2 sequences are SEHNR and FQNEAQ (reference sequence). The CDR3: CASSLRGLAMNEQFF. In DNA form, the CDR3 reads TGTGCCAGCAGCTTAAGGGGACTAGCGATGAATGAGCAGTTCTTC.

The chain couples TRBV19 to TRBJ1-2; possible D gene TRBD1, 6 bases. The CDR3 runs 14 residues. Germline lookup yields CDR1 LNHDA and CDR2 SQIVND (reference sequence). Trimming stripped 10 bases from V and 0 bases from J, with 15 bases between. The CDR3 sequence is CATGTTWPNYGYTF. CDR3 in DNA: TGTGCCACTGGGACAACCTGGCCTAACTATGGCTACACCTTC.

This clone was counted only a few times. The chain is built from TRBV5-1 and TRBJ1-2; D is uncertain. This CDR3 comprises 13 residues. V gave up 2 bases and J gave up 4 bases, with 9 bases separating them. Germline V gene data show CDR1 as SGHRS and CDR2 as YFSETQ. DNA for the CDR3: TGCGCCAGCAGCTTTGCGGAGACCTATGGCTACACCTTC. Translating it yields CASSFAETYGYTF.

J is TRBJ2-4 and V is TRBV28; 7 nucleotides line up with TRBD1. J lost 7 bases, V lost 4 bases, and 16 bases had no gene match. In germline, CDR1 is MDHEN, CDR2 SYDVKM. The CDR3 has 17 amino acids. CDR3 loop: CASSYATWEQGSNIQYF. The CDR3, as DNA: TGTGCCAGCAGTTATGCGACCTGGGAACAGGGGTCGAACATTCAGTACTTC.

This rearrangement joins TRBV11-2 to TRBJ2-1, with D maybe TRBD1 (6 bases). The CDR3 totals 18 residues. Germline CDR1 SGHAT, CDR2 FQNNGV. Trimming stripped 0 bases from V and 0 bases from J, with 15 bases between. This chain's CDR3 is CASSLDWGTISSYNEQFF. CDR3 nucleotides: TGTGCCAGCAGCTTAGATTGGGGGACAATTAGCTCCTACAATGAGCAGTTCTTC.